A selection of T cell receptor beta chains follows, all from one sample in a study of blood T cells in healthy people across ages. TCRdb called the 5' RACE reads again in MiXCR, with one record for every CDR3 protein. The sample lists roughly 500,000 distinct CDR3 sequences; less than 25% were seen once. These data were likewise used in another study, on T cells of mothers and their children.

The source material was blood. The receptors were gathered from a boy between 10 and 17 years old in good health. Both conserved end residues are trimmed from each CDR3. Each record gives: CDR3 protein, J gene, V gene.

ASSPKRGYRVHPGSPLH,TRBJ1-6,TRBV7-2
ASSANSGGSGYGYT,TRBJ1-2,TRBV9
ASRPGLADYTDTQY,TRBJ2-3,TRBV4-3
ASSFYGRAAEQF,TRBJ2-1,TRBV7-2
ATSDFPRGNTGELF,TRBJ2-2,TRBV24-1
ATSARDNYEQY,TRBJ2-7,TRBV15
VSSNRGIFHEQY,TRBJ2-7,TRBV19
ASSMTGGKETQY,TRBJ2-5,TRBV7-3
ASSFLGDGNTIY,TRBJ1-3,TRBV28
SVTRTANTEAF,TRBJ1-1,TRBV29-1
ATNDGGYNEQF,TRBJ2-1,TRBV28
ASSRDGFLTDTQY,TRBJ2-3,TRBV5-1
ASSLDLETQY,TRBJ2-5,TRBV7-3
SAWAAGYEQY,TRBJ2-7,TRBV29-1
ATSRDSPKETQY,TRBJ2-5,TRBV15
ASSPGGAATEAF,TRBJ1-1,TRBV7-3
ASSPASNTEAF,TRBJ1-1,TRBV18
SAREATNEKLF,TRBJ1-4,TRBV20-1
ASRSLAGSTDTQY,TRBJ2-3,TRBV3-1
ASSFFLGGRQETQY,TRBJ2-5,TRBV11-1
ASSLSSAPDTQY,TRBJ2-3,TRBV27
ASSWGDKNIQY,TRBJ2-4,TRBV12-3/TRBV12-4
ASSTGLIMNTEAF,TRBJ1-1,TRBV5-1
ASSPNGGETQY,TRBJ2-5,TRBV7-3
ASSLDTGR,TRBJ2-4,TRBV2
ASSQDLGGDRREQY,TRBJ2-7,TRBV3-1
ASSGAPAAFVTRYEQY,TRBJ2-7,TRBV7-2
SVVRPDSYEQY,TRBJ2-7,TRBV29-1
ASSLVPGALGEQY,TRBJ2-5,TRBV7-9
ASSLRRNYEQY,TRBJ2-7,TRBV7-2
ASSKGYSNQPQH,TRBJ1-5,TRBV2
ASSWRRQKDSPLH,TRBJ1-6,TRBV6-6
ASSSGEQY,TRBJ2-7,TRBV28
ASSHEMGKKY,TRBJ2-7,TRBV3-1
SSKRGKNTEAF,TRBJ1-1,TRBV29-1
ATSDPREALGEQY,NA,TRBV24-1
ASSSGRGTYSPLH,TRBJ1-6,TRBV5-1
ASKTGLAGVNNEQF,TRBJ2-1,TRBV11-2
ASRELAGGLADTQY,TRBJ2-3,TRBV4-2
SVGPPAGAGTDTQY,TRBJ2-3,TRBV29-1